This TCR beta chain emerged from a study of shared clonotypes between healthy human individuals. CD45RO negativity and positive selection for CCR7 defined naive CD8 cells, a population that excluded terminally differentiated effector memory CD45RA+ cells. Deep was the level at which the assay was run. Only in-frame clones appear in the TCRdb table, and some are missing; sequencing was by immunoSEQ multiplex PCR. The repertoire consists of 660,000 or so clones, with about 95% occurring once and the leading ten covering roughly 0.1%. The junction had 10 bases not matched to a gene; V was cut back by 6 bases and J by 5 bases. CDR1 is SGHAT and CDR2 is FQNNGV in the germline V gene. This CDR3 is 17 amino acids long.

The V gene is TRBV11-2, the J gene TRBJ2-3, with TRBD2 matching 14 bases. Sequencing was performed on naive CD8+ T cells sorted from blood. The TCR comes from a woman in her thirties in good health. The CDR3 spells CASRRLAGGGVGDTQYF. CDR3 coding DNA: TGTGCCAGCAGGAGACTAGCGGGAGGGGGGGTTGGAGATACGCAGTATTTT.